This T cell receptor (beta chain) is from a study of technical replicates of blood from several donors. This CDR3 comprises 13 residues. The V gene lost 5 bases and the J gene lost 5 bases, with 13 bases spanning the gap. The V gene's germline CDR1 is MDHEN and CDR2 SYDVKM. Profiling relied on immunoSEQ multiplex PCR, and the TCRdb table lists in-frame clones only, not all of them. The sample lists 75,000 to 90,000 clones, 93% occurring once. The TCR was taken from a human donor in good health. The chain recombines TRBV28 with TRBJ2-7, with D possibly being TRBD1 (5 bases). Sequenced: T cells isolated from PBMCs. The CDR3 is CASSSSWGNEQYF. CDR3 DNA: TGTGCCAGCAGTAGTAGCTGGGGCAACGAGCAGTACTTC.